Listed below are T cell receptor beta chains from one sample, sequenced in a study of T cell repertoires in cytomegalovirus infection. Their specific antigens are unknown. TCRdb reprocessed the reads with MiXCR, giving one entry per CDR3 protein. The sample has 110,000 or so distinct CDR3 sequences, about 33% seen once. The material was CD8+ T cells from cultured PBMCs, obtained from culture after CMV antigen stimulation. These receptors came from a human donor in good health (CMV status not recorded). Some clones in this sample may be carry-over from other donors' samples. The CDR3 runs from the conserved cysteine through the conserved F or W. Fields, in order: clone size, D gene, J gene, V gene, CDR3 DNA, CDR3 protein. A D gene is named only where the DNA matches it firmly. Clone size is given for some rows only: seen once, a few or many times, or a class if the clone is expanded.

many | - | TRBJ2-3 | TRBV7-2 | TGTGCCAGCAGCTTTTCTAGCGAGTACACAGATACGCAGTATTTT | CASSFSSEYTDTQYF
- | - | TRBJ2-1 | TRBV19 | TGTGCCAGTAGTATAGACAGTTTTTACAATGAGCAGTTCTTC | CASSIDSFYNEQFF
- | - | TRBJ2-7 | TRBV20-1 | TGCAGTGCTAGGGAACGCATAACCTACGAGCAGTACTTC | CSARERITYEQYF
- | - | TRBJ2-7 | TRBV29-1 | TGCAGCGTAAGACTACTAAACTCCTTCGAGCAGTACTTC | CSVRLLNSFEQYF
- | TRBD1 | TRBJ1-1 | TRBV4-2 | TGTGCCAGCAGCCAAGCTATCGGGACAGGGGACACTGAAGCTTTCTTT | CASSQAIGTGDTEAFF
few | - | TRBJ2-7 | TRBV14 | TGTGCCAGCAGCCGGGCATGGGCCGAGCAGTACTTC | CASSRAWAEQYF
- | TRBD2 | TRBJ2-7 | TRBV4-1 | TGCGCCAGCAGCCAAGTTTTTTTATCGGGGGGGTACTACGAGCAGTACTTC | CASSQVFLSGGYYEQYF
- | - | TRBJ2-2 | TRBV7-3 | TGTGCCAGCCGGTATGGGACCGGGGAGCTGTTTTTT | CASRYGTGELFF
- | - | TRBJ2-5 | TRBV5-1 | TGCGCCAGCAGCTTGGACAGGTGGGAGACCCAGTACTTC | CASSLDRWETQYF
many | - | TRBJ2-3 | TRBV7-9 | TGTGCCAGCAGTGGGACACCCTACACAGATACGCAGTATTTT | CASSGTPYTDTQYF
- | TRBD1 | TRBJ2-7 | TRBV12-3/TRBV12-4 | TGTGCCAGCAGGTCTGCCGGGACAGGGTACAAGTACTTC | CASRSAGTGYKYF
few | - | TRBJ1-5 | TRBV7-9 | TGTGCCAGCAGCTTATGGGGGCGGCCCCAGCATTTT | CASSLWGRPQHF
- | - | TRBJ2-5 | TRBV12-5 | TGTGCTAGTGGTTTGGTTCCAGTCGTGGAGACCCAGTACTTC | CASGLVPVVETQYF
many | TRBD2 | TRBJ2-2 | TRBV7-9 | TGTGCCAGCAGCGTCCAGGGAGGGACCGGGGAGCTGTTTTTT | CASSVQGGTGELFF
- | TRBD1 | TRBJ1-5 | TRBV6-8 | TGTGCCAGCAGTCCCGGGACAGAGAATCAGCCCCAGCATTTT | CASSPGTENQPQHF
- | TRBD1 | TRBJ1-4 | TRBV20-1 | TGCAGTGCGTCACCGTACACAGGGGAGTGGAGCCTGGGTGAAAAACTGTTTTTT | CSASPYTGEWSLGEKLFF
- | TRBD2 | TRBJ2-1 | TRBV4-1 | TGCGCCAGCAGCCTTCGGACTAGCGGTGCATCCTACAATGAGCAGTTCTTC | CASSLRTSGASYNEQFF
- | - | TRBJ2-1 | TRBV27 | TGTGCCAGCAGTTTATCGGGGTTAGCGTCCTACAATGAGCAGTTCTTC | CASSLSGLASYNEQFF
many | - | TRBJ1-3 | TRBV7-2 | TGTGCCAGCAGCTCTCCGGGCAGGGGCTCGTCTGGAAACACCATATATTTT | CASSSPGRGSSGNTIYF
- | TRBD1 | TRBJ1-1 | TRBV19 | TGTGCCAGTAGTCAATGGACAGGGGTAGTGAACACTGAAGCTTTCTTT | CASSQWTGVVNTEAFF
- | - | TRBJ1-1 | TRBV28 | TGTGCCAGCAGTTTTCCCCCAGAGAACACTGAAGCTTTCTTT | CASSFPPENTEAFF
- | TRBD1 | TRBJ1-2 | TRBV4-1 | TGCGCCAGCAGCCAAGATCGGGGGACAGAGTATGGCTACACCTTC | CASSQDRGTEYGYTF
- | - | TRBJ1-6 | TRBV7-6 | TGTGCCAGCACCTATTCGGACGGGAGCTATAATTCACCCCTCCACTTT | CASTYSDGSYNSPLHF
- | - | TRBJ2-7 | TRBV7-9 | TGTGCCAGCAGCTTAGAATATAGAGGGAACGAGCAGTACTTC | CASSLEYRGNEQYF
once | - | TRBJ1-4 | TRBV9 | TGTGCCAGCAGCGGCTATCCGGGGAGTTCTAATGAAAAACTGTTTTTT | CASSGYPGSSNEKLFF
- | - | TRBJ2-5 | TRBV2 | TGTGCCAGCAGGAACGACTGGGATCAAGAGACCCAGTACTTC | CASRNDWDQETQYF
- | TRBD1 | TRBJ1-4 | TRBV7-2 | TGTGCCAGCAGCTTAGAGGGACAGGGGAGCACGAATGAAAAACTGTTTTTT | CASSLEGQGSTNEKLFF
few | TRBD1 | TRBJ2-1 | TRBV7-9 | TGTGCCAGCAGCGCCGGGACAGGGCCCAGTGGGCAGTTCTTC | CASSAGTGPSGQFF
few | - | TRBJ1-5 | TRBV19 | TGTGCCAGTAGTCCCGGCGGCACGGGGGAAGGCAATCAGCCCCAGCATTTT | CASSPGGTGEGNQPQHF
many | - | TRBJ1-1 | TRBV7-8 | TGTGCCAGCAGCCTTTTTAAGGGGGACACTGAAGCTTTCTTT | CASSLFKGDTEAFF
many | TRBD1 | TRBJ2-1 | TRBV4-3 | TGCGCCAGCAGCCCTGCCGGACAGGGGACCTACAATGAGCAGTTCTTC | CASSPAGQGTYNEQFF
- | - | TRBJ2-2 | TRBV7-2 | TGTGCCAGCAGCTTAGGTGGCAGCCCGAAGACCGGGGAGCTGTTTTTT | CASSLGGSPKTGELFF
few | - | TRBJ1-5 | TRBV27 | TGTGCCAGCAGTTTATTTGGGGTAGGGACGCCCCAGCATTTT | CASSLFGVGTPQHF
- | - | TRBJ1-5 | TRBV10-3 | TGTGCCATCAGTGAGGAGGGGGATCAGCCCCAGCATTTT | CAISEEGDQPQHF
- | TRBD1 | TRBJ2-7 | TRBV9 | TGTGCCAGCAGCGCCAGCTCCGGGACAGTCCTGTACGAGCAGTACTTC | CASSASSGTVLYEQYF
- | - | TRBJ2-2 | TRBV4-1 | TGTGCCAGCAGCCAAGAAGGTTGGACCGGGGAGCTGTTTTTT | CASSQEGWTGELFF
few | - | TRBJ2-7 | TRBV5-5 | TGTGCCAGCAGCTTAGGGGATTTGTACGAGCAGTACTTC | CASSLGDLYEQYF
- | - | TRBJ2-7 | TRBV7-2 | TGTGCCAGCAGCTCCTCCGTATACGAGCAGTACTTC | CASSSSVYEQYF
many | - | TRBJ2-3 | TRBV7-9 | TGTGCCAGCAGCTTAGTCCAGACCTCTAGCACAGATACGCAGTATTTT | CASSLVQTSSTDTQYF
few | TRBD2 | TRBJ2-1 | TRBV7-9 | TGTGCCAGCAGCTTTGGACTAGCGGGGAAGAATGAGCAGTTCTTC | CASSFGLAGKNEQFF
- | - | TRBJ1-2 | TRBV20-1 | TGCAGTGCTAGAGATCAGGTCACTCAGTCGGCTTCTAACTATGGCTACACCTTC | CSARDQVTQSASNYGYTF
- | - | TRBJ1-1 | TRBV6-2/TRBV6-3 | TGTGCCAGCAGTTATACGCGAAACACTGAAGCTTTCTTT | CASSYTRNTEAFF
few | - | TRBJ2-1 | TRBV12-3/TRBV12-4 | TGTGCCAGCTCACCATCGGCGTCGGTCTACAATGAGCAGTTCTTC | CASSPSASVYNEQFF
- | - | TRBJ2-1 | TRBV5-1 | TGCGCCAGCAGCTTGGACACTTACAATGAGCAGTTCTTC | CASSLDTYNEQFF
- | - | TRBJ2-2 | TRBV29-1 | TGCAGCGTTTACCCTCGGACGGGTTCCGGGGAGCTGTTTTTT | CSVYPRTGSGELFF
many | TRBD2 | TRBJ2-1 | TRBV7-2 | TGTGCCAGCAGCCTAGCGGGACTGACCTCCTACAATGAGCAGTTCTTC | CASSLAGLTSYNEQFF